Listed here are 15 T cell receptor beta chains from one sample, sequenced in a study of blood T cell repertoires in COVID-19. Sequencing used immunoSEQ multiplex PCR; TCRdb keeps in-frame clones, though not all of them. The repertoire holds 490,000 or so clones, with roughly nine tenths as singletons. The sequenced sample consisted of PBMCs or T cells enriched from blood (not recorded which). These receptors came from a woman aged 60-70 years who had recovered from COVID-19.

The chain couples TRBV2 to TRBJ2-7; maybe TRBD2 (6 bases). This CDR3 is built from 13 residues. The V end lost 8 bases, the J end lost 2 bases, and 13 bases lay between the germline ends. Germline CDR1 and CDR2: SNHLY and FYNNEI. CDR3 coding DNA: TGTGCCAGCCGAAGGGACTTCGCCTACGAGCAGTACTTC. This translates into CASRRDFAYEQYF.

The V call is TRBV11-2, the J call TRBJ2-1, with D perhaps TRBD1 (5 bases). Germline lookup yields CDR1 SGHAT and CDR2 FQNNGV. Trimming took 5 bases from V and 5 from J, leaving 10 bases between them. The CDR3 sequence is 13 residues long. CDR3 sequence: CASSRDRHNEQFF. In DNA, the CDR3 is TGTGCCAGCAGCCGCGACAGACACAATGAGCAGTTCTTC.

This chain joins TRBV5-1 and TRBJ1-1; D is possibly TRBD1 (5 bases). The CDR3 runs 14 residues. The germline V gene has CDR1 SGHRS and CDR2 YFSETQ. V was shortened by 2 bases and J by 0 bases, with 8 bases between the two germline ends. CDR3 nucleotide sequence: TGCGCCAGCAGCTTTCGGACACTGAACACTGAAGCTTTCTTT. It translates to CASSFRTLNTEAFF.

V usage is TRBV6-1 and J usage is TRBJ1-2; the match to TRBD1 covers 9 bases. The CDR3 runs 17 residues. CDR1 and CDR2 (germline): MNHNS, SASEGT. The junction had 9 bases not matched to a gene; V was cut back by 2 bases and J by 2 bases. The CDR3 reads CASSEKTGGARNYGYTF. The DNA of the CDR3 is TGTGCCAGCAGTGAAAAAACAGGGGGCGCCCGAAACTATGGCTACACCTTC.

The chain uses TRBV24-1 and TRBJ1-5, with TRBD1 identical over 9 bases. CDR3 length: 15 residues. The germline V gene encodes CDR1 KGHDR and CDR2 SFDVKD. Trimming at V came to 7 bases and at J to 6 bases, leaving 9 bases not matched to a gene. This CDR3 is CATSQGTGRGQPQHF. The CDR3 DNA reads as TGTGCCACCAGCCAAGGGACAGGGAGGGGTCAGCCCCAGCATTTT.

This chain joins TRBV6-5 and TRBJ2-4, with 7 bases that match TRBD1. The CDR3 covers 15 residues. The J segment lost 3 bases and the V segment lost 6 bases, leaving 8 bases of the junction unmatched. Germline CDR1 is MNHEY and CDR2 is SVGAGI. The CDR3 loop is CASSSGGIGKNIQYF. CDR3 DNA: TGTGCCAGCAGCTCAGGGGGAATAGGCAAAAACATTCAGTACTTC.

The CDR3 region is CATSRASGQNYGYTF. Written as DNA, the CDR3 is TGTGCCACCAGCAGAGCCTCGGGACAGAACTATGGCTACACCTTC. The genes are TRBV15 and TRBJ1-2; 7 bases line up with TRBD1. CDR3 size: 15 residues. The V and J ends lost 1 base and 2 bases, in that order; junction bases with no gene match: 4. Per germline, CDR1 LNHNV and CDR2 YYDKDF (reference sequence).

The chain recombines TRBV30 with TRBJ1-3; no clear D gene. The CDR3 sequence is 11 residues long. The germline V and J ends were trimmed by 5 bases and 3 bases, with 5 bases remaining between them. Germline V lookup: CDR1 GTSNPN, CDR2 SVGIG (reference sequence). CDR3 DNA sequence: TGTGCCTGGGCCAGTGGAAACACCATATATTTT. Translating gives CAWASGNTIYF.

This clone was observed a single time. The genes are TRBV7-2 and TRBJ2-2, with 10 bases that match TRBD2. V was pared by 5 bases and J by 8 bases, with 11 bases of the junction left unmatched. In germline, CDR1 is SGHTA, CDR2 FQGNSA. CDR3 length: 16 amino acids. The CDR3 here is CASSLLGTSEMGELFF. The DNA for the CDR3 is TGTGCCAGCAGCCTCCTCGGGACTAGCGAGATGGGGGAGCTGTTTTTT.

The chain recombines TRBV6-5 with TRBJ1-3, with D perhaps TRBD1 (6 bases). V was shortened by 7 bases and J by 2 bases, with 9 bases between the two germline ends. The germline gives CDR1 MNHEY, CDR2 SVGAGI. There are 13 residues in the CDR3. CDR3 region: CASTNRAGNTIYF. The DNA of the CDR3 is TGTGCCAGCACCAACAGGGCTGGAAACACCATATATTTT.

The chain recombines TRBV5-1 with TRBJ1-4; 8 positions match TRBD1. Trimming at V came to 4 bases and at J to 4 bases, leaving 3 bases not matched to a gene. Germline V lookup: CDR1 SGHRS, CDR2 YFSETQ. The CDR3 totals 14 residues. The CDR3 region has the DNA TGCGCCAGCAGCCTGACAGGGGTTAATGAAAAACTGTTTTTT. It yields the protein CASSLTGVNEKLFF. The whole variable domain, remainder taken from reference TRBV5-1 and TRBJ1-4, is KAGVTQTPRYLIKTRGQQVTLSCSPISGHRSVSWYQQTPGQGLQFLFEYFSETQRNKGNFPGRFSGRQFSNSRSEMNVSTLELGDSALYLCASSLTGVNEKLFFGSGTQLSVL.

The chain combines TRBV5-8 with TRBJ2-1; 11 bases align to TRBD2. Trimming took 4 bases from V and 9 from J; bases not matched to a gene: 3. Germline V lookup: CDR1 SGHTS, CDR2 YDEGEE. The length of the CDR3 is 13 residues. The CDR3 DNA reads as TGTGCCAGCAGCCCGGGACTAGCGGTTGAGCAGTTCTTC. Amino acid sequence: CASSPGLAVEQFF.

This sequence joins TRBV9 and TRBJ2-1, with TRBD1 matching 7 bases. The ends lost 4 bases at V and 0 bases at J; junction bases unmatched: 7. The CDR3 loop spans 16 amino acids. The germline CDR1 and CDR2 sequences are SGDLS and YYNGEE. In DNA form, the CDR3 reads TGTGCCAGCAGCACCTACAGGGGTCGCTCCTACAATGAGCAGTTCTTC. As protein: CASSTYRGRSYNEQFF.

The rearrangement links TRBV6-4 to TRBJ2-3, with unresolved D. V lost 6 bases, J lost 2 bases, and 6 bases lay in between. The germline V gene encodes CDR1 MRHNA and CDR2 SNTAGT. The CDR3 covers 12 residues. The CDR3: CASRTLTDTQYF. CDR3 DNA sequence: TGTGCCAGCAGAACTCTCACAGATACGCAGTATTTT.

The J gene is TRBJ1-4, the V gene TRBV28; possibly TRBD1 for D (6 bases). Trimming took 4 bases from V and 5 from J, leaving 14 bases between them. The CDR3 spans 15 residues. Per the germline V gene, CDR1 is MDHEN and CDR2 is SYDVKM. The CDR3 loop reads CASSSTGSGNEKLFF. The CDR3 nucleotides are TGTGCCAGCAGTTCTACAGGGAGTGGGAATGAAAAACTGTTTTTT. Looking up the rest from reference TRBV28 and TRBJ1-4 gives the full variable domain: DVKVTQSSRYLVKRTGEKVFLECVQDMDHENMFWYRQDPGLGLRLIYFSYDVKMKEKGDIPEGYSVSREKKERFSLILESASTNQTSMYLCASSSTGSGNEKLFFGSGTQLSVL.